Each of the 9 T cell receptor beta chains below was sequenced from the same sample in a study of blood T cell repertoires in COVID-19. The protocol was immunoSEQ multiplex PCR, while the TCRdb copy is restricted to in-frame clones and leaves out a portion. The table lists over 80,000 clones, more than 75% of them singletons. Sequenced material: peripheral blood. The receptor set was obtained from a human donor in a cohort sampled during active COVID-19.

The chain links TRBV7-2 to TRBJ1-5; possible D gene TRBD1, 5 bases. V was shortened by 1 base and J by 3 bases, with 10 bases between the two germline ends. Germline lookup yields CDR1 SGHTA and CDR2 FQGNSA. CDR3 length equals 15 residues. CDR3 bases: TGTGCCAGCAGCTTAGGCCGACAGCCCAATCAGCCCCAGCATTTT. Translated, it gives CASSLGRQPNQPQHF.

The J gene is TRBJ2-1, the V gene TRBV7-9; D is perhaps TRBD2 (5 bases). The V gene lost 2 bases and the J gene lost 8 bases, with 7 bases spanning the gap. The CDR3 covers 12 residues. Germline V gene data show CDR1 as SEHNR and CDR2 as FQNEAQ (reference sequence). CDR3 nucleotides: TGTGCCAGCAGCTTAACGGGGTATGAGCAGTTCTTC. Protein: CASSLTGYEQFF. Using reference TRBV7-9 and TRBJ2-1 for the parts outside the CDR3, the full variable domain is DTGVSQNPRHKITKRGQNVTFRCDPISEHNRLYWYRQTLGQGPEFLTYFQNEAQLEKSRLLSDRFSAERPKGSFSTLEIQRTEQGDSAMYLCASSLTGYEQFFGPGTRLTVL.

The genes are TRBV29-1 and TRBJ2-7; 9 bases match TRBD1. J was trimmed by 6 bases and V by 6 bases; bases with no gene match: 12. This CDR3 comprises 14 residues. CDR1 SQVTM and CDR2 ANQGSEA come from the germline V gene. The CDR3 region is CSVLGQGVPLEQYF. CDR3 bases: TGCAGCGTGCTGGGACAGGGAGTCCCACTCGAGCAGTACTTC.

The V and J genes are TRBV29-1 and TRBJ2-7, with D perhaps matching TRBD1 (6 bases). With 6 bases removed from V and 3 bases from J, the gap between germline ends came to 15 bases. The germline V gene has CDR1 SQVTM and CDR2 ANQGSEA. This CDR3 has 13 amino acids. CDR3 bases: TGCAGCGTCGCTGACGGACAGATCTACGAGCAGTACTTC. As protein: CSVADGQIYEQYF.

The chain combines TRBV28 with TRBJ2-7; 9 nucleotides line up with TRBD1. This CDR3 spans 12 amino acids. Germline values: CDR1 MDHEN, CDR2 SYDVKM. With 6 bases clipped from V and 6 bases from J, the junction kept 3 bases outside the gene matches. The CDR3 DNA sequence: TGTGCCAGCAGCCTGGGACAGGGCGAGCAGTACTTC. Amino acid sequence: CASSLGQGEQYF.

The V call is TRBV2, the J call TRBJ1-6, with 7 positions matching TRBD1. The junction had 11 bases not matched to a gene; V was cut back by 5 bases and J by 7 bases. CDR1 and CDR2 (germline): SNHLY, FYNNEI. There are 16 residues in the CDR3. The CDR3 DNA reads TGTGCCAGCAGTTTACCCTTTGACAGGGTAAATTCACCCCTCCACTTT. This gives the protein CASSLPFDRVNSPLHF.

The chain links TRBV20-1 to TRBJ2-1; 11 bases align to TRBD2. Trimming took 5 bases from V and 7 from J; bases not matched to a gene: 16. Per the germline V gene, CDR1 is DFQATT and CDR2 is SNEGSKA (reference sequence). The CDR3 contains 17 residues. CDR3 amino acids: CSARGTGPGLAVNEQFF. CDR3 in DNA: TGCAGTGCTCGTGGGACAGGGCCGGGACTAGCGGTGAATGAGCAGTTCTTC.

This chain uses TRBV3-1 (or the pseudogene TRBV3-2) with TRBJ1-2; D possibly corresponds to TRBD1 (5 bases). Between the trimmed V and J ends, which lost 6 bases and 2 bases, there was a span of 16 bases. Germline V gene lookup returns CDR1 LGHDT and CDR2 YNNKEL (reference sequence). The CDR3 is 15 residues long. The CDR3 sequence is CASRSGGTVNYGYTF. For the CDR3, the DNA is TGTGCCAGCAGGTCGGGAGGGACGGTGAACTATGGCTACACCTTC.

V gene TRBV6-6 combines with J gene TRBJ2-1; 11 bases line up with TRBD2. The CDR3 is made up of 19 amino acids. V was clipped by 5 bases and J by 7 bases; unmatched bases: 19. Germline-derived CDR1 and CDR2 are MNHNY and SVGAGI (reference sequence). The CDR3 loop reads CASSPLGGGTSGSLNEQFF. In DNA, the CDR3 is TGTGCCAGCAGTCCTCTAGGGGGTGGAACTAGCGGGAGCCTGAATGAGCAGTTCTTC.